This TCR beta chain was captured by sequencing in a study of blood T cell repertoires in COVID-19. For the study at large: Some COVID-19 samples were acute and others convalescent; all came from the United States, Italy and Spain.

Membership in each cohort depended on participant-reported clinical history. Germline values: CDR1 SEHNR, CDR2 FQNEAQ (reference sequence). CDR3 length equals 15 residues. V was cut by 0 bases and J by 5 bases, with 13 bases left in between. In the authors' workflow: Reference gene primer amplification in the assay estimated nucleated cell counts. Generated by immunoSEQ multiplex PCR, the TCRdb table keeps only in-frame clones and is missing some. V and J calls plus clone size are reproduced from that table; the DNA served to infer D and trimming. The data show 360,000 or so clones, about four fifths seen once.

Specimen: PBMCs or T cells enriched from blood (not recorded which). The TCR comes from a woman in her forties or fifties who had recovered from COVID-19. The chain recombines TRBV7-9 with TRBJ1-2; maybe TRBD1 (6 bases). The DNA for the CDR3 is TGTGCCAGCAGCTTAGCCCGCGGACAGCAATATGGCTACACCTTC. Its protein product is CASSLARGQQYGYTF.